Each of the 21 T cell receptor beta chains below was sequenced from the same sample in a study of response to subunit inactivated influenza vaccine. TCRdb called the RT-PCR reads again in MiXCR, with one record for every CDR3 protein. The sample includes hundreds of thousands of distinct CDR3 sequences, 7.6% of them seen just once. The sequenced sample was PBMCs from blood, obtained roughly 24 months after vaccination. The origin of the receptors is a man between 50 and 75 years old who received an inactivated influenza vaccine.

This chain links TRBV28 with TRBJ2-5; D unresolved. The V and J ends lost 7 bases and 5 bases respectively, with 14 bases between them. The V gene's germline CDR1 is MDHEN and CDR2 SYDVKM. The CDR3 runs to 13 residues. CDR3 sequence: CASTLDGRETQYF. CDR3 bases: TGTGCCAGCACCCTTGATGGGCGGGAGACCCAGTACTTC.

This clonotype turned up a few times. The chain joins TRBV9 to TRBJ1-1, with D possibly TRBD1 on 5 matching bases. Trimming removed 0 bases at V and 7 bases at J, with 13 bases between. Germline lookup yields CDR1 SGDLS and CDR2 YYNGEE. The CDR3 sequence is 14 residues long. The CDR3 DNA reads TGTGCCAGCAGCGTAGGAATCCGGGGGGGTGAAGCTTTCTTT. Protein product: CASSVGIRGGEAFF.

This clonotype came up many times. The chain employs TRBV7-2 and TRBJ1-3; D call uncertain. This CDR3 has 13 residues. Germline V gives CDR1 SGHTA, CDR2 FQGNSA. Trimming stripped 2 bases from V and 2 bases from J, with 4 bases between. CDR3 sequence reads: CASSLLAGNTIYF. The CDR3 DNA reads TGTGCCAGCAGCTTATTAGCTGGAAACACCATATATTTT.

This clonotype occurred many times. The rearrangement uses TRBV18 and TRBJ2-1; D gene ambiguous. The V gene lost 0 bases and the J gene lost 5 bases, with 8 bases spanning the gap. The CDR3 loop spans 14 amino acids. Germline CDR1 and CDR2: KGHSH and LQKENI. CDR3 sequence: CASSPPFSNNEQFF. CDR3 in DNA: TGTGCCAGCTCACCACCGTTCTCGAACAATGAGCAGTTCTTC.

Many counts were recorded for this clonotype. CDR3 nucleotide sequence: TGTGCCAGCAGTTTAGGGGGGGACCATCAGCCCCAGCATTTT. Protein: CASSLGGDHQPQHF. The J gene is TRBJ1-5, the V gene TRBV12-3 or TRBV12-4, with D possibly being TRBD1 (5 bases). V shed 1 base and J shed 5 bases, with 9 bases lying between them. The CDR3 contains 14 residues.

This clonotype was seen at least ten times. The chain employs TRBV5-5 and TRBJ1-4; D uncertain. Germline CDR1 is SGHKS and CDR2 is YYEKEE (reference sequence). This CDR3 is 16 amino acids long. With 4 bases removed from V and 0 bases from J, the gap between germline ends came to 13 bases. The DNA for the CDR3 is TGTGCCAGCAGCCCCCGGTTAAAGGCAACTAATGAAAAACTGTTTTTT. It encodes CASSPRLKATNEKLFF.

The CDR3 DNA reads TGCAGTGCTAGGGACAGACCCTACAATGAGCAGTTCTTC. Encoded protein: CSARDRPYNEQFF. V usage is TRBV20-1 and J usage is TRBJ2-1; D may be TRBD1 (6 bases). V lost 3 bases, J lost 2 bases, and 8 bases lay in between. Germline lookup yields CDR1 DFQATT and CDR2 SNEGSKA (reference sequence). The CDR3 extends over 13 amino acids.

There are a few counts of this clonotype. The gene calls are TRBV27 and TRBJ2-5; D is unclear. The CDR3 loop spans 13 amino acids. V was pared by 4 bases and J by 2 bases, with 8 bases between. CDR1 MNHEY and CDR2 SMNVEV come from the germline V gene (reference sequence). CDR3 nucleotides: TGTGCCAGCAGTTGGCGGCAGCAAGAGACCCAGTACTTC. Amino acid sequence: CASSWRQQETQYF.

This clonotype turned up a few times. The chain combines TRBV10-3 with TRBJ1-1, with 10 positions matching TRBD1. The germline V gene has CDR1 ENHRY and CDR2 SYGVKD. V lost 3 bases and J lost 4; bases outside the gene matches: 2. The CDR3 has 14 amino acids. The CDR3 DNA is TGTGCCATCAGTGACGGGGACAGGGGCACTGAAGCTTTCTTT. Protein: CAISDGDRGTEAFF.

This clonotype appeared a few times. The chain carries TRBV7-2 and TRBJ1-1; D might be TRBD1 (5 bases). Trimming stripped 5 bases from V and 4 bases from J, with 14 bases between. Per germline, CDR1 SGHTA and CDR2 FQGNSA. The CDR3 extends over 14 amino acids. The CDR3 nucleotides read TGTGCCAGCAGCGACATGGGGGTAGCCACTGAAGCTTTCTTT. Its translation is CASSDMGVATEAFF.

This clonotype has ten or more counts. This chain connects TRBV4-3 to TRBJ1-5; TRBD1 might be the D (6 bases). CDR3 size: 15 residues. Trimming shortened V by 4 bases and J by 9 bases, and 19 bases separated the two germline ends. Germline V CDR1 and CDR2: LGHNA, YSLEER. CDR3 nucleotides: TGCGCCAGCAGCCCCCTCGTCGGGGGCGGGGGGCCCCAGCATTTT. Amino acids: CASSPLVGGGGPQHF.

There are many counts of this clonotype. V is TRBV12-3 or TRBV12-4 and J is TRBJ2-7; 12 bases map to TRBD2. This CDR3 contains 15 residues. The V gene end was trimmed by 0 bases and the J gene end by 5 bases; junction bases not matched to a gene: 2. Here the CDR3 reads CASSLARLAGDEQYF. The DNA for the CDR3 is TGTGCCAGCAGTTTAGCCCGACTAGCGGGAGACGAGCAGTACTTC.

Ten or more counts support this clonotype. The V and J genes are TRBV10-3 and TRBJ2-1; D might be TRBD1 (5 bases). The CDR3 totals 14 residues. Germline V gives CDR1 ENHRY, CDR2 SYGVKD. The ends were cut back, 11 bases at V and 1 base at J, with 15 bases in the middle. The CDR3 loop reads CACDSGFSYNEQFF. The CDR3 DNA is TGTGCCTGCGACTCAGGGTTTTCCTACAATGAGCAGTTCTTC.

This chain links TRBV12-3 or TRBV12-4 with TRBJ2-5; 7 positions match TRBD1. CDR3 length: 13 amino acids. V was clipped by 6 bases and J by 5 bases; unmatched bases: 6. The CDR3 is CASSTGAGETQYF. The CDR3 DNA reads as TGTGCCAGCAGCACAGGGGCGGGCGAGACCCAGTACTTC.

The chain carries TRBV28 and TRBJ2-3, with D perhaps matching TRBD1 (7 bases). Germline lookup yields CDR1 MDHEN and CDR2 SYDVKM. This CDR3 is 15 amino acids long. The ends were cut back, 7 bases at V and 3 bases at J, with 17 bases in the middle. The DNA for the CDR3 is TGTGCCAGCACCCCTGGGGGGACAGTAACAGATACGCAGTATTTT. Its translation: CASTPGGTVTDTQYF.

The chain employs TRBV27 and TRBJ2-7, with 8 bases that match TRBD1. Trimming at V came to 6 bases and at J to 3 bases, leaving 7 bases not matched to a gene. The CDR3 is 14 residues long. The germline CDR1 and CDR2 sequences are MNHEY and SMNVEV (reference sequence). CDR3 amino acids: CASRDSGQDYEQYF. As DNA, the CDR3 is TGTGCCAGCAGGGACTCGGGACAGGACTACGAGCAGTACTTC.

The V gene is TRBV2, the J gene TRBJ1-4; 9 bases fit TRBD1. The CDR3 runs to 14 residues. The V and J ends lost 1 base and 10 bases, in that order; junction bases with no gene match: 4. Germline CDR1 reads SNHLY; CDR2 reads FYNNEI. The CDR3 region is CASSEGTGERKLFF. CDR3 nucleotides: TGTGCCAGCAGTGAAGGGACAGGGGAGCGAAAACTGTTTTTT.

Comments on this clonotype: Germline is not matched at one junction end, which may reflect a read error. The chain couples TRBV30 to TRBJ2-7; 8 nucleotides align to TRBD1. CDR1 and CDR2 (germline): GTSNPN, SVGIG (reference sequence). This CDR3 has 14 amino acids. In DNA, the CDR3 is TGTGCCTGGGACAGGGGCCCGGCAGGTTACGAGCAGTACTTT. Protein product: CAWDRGPAGYEQYF.

This clonotype came up many times. The rearrangement joins TRBV7-9 to TRBJ1-5, with 9 positions matching TRBD1. The CDR3 has 16 amino acids. Trimming took 5 bases from V and 4 from J; bases not matched to a gene: 9. Germline loops: CDR1 SEHNR, CDR2 FQNEAQ (reference sequence). For the CDR3, the DNA is TGTGCCAGCAGCCGCGGACAGGGGCTGGATAATCAGCCCCAGCATTTT. Protein product: CASSRGQGLDNQPQHF.

This chain uses TRBV2 with TRBJ1-5; 7 positions match TRBD1. The junction had 8 bases not matched to a gene; V was cut back by 6 bases and J by 6 bases. Germline V gives CDR1 SNHLY, CDR2 FYNNEI. This CDR3 region has 14 residues. The CDR3 DNA is TGTGCCAGCAGGGACAGGAAAGGGGGTCAGCCCCAGCATTTT. Encoded protein: CASRDRKGGQPQHF.

This clonotype has ten or more counts. The gene calls are TRBV29-1 and TRBJ2-3; 8 bases are a match to TRBD2. Germline CDR1 is SQVTM and CDR2 is ANQGSEA. The CDR3 has 15 residues. V gave up 6 bases and J gave up 4 bases; unmatched junction bases: 12. CDR3 loop: CSVRSGSRGADTQYF. The CDR3 coding sequence is TGCAGCGTCAGAAGCGGGAGTAGAGGCGCAGATACGCAGTATTTT.